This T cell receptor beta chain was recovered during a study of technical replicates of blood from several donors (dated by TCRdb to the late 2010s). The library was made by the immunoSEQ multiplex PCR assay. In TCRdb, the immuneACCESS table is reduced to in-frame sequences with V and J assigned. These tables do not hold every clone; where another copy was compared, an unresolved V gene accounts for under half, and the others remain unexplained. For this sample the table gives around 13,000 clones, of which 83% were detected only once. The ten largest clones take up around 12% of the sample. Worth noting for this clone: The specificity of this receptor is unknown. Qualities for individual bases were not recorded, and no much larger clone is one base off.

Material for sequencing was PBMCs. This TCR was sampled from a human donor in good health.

The nucleotide sequence reads TGTGCCAGCAGCTTAGTTGGCCGGCCAGGGGCTTTCTTT. It specifies CASSLVGRPGAFF. In this chain, TRBV11-2 is recombined with TRBJ1-1, with a weak D call of TRBD1 (5 bases match). Spanning cysteine to phenylalanine, the CDR3 consists of 13 amino acids. Only the CDR3 portion is preserved as DNA: 39 bases, with reading frame beginning at the first base. From the germline V gene, CDR1 is SGHAT and CDR2 is FQNNGV. A distance of 14 bases separates the germline ends of V and J, which lose 1 base and 11 bases respectively.